This T cell receptor (beta chain) was obtained from a study of identical twins. TCRdb fed the 5' RACE reads into MiXCR, producing one record per CDR3 protein. The data show 450,000 or so distinct CDR3 sequences, around 20% seen once. Sequenced: naive T cells sorted from blood. This receptor was identified in a man aged 45-65 years in good health.

Written as DNA, the CDR3 is TGTGCCAGCAGATCTGTTGGGGGCGAGCAGTACTTC. Its translation: CASRSVGGEQYF. This sequence joins TRBV7-2 and TRBJ2-7, with D possibly called TRBD1 or TRBD2 (5 bases each). Germline-derived CDR1 and CDR2 are SGHTA and FQGNSA. V lost 6 bases and J lost 6, with 12 bases in between. The CDR3 totals 12 residues.